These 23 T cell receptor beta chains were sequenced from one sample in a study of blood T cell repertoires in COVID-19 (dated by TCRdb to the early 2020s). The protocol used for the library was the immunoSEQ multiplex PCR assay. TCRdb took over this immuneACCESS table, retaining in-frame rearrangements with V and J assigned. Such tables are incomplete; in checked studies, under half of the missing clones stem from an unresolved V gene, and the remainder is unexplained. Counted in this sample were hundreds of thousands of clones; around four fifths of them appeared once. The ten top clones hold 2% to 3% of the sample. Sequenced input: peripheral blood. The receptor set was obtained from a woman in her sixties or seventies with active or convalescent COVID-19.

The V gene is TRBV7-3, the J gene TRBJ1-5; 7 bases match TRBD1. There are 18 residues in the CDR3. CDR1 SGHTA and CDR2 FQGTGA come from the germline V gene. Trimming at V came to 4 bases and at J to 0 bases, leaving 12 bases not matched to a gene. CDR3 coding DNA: TGTGCCAGCAGCTGGGGACAGCGACGGAAGGATAGCAATCAGCCCCAGCATTTT. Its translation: CASSWGQRRKDSNQPQHF.

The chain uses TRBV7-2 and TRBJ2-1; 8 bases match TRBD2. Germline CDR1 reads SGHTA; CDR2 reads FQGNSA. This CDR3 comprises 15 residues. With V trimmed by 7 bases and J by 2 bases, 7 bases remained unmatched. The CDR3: CASNLDGGAYNEQFF. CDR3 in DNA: TGTGCCAGCAACCTAGACGGGGGGGCCTACAATGAGCAGTTCTTC. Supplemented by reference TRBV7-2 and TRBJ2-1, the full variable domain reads GAGVSQSPSNKVTEKGKDVELRCDPISGHTALYWYRQSLGQGLEFLIYFQGNSAPDKSGLPSDRFSAERTGGSVSTLTIQRTQQEDSAVYLCASNLDGGAYNEQFFGPGTRLTVL.

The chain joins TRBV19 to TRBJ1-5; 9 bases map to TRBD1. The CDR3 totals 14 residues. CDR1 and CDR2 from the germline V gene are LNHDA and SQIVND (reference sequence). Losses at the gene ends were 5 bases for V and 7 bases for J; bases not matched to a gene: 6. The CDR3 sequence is CASSFGQGTQPQHF. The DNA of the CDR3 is TGTGCCAGTAGTTTCGGACAGGGGACACAGCCCCAGCATTTT.

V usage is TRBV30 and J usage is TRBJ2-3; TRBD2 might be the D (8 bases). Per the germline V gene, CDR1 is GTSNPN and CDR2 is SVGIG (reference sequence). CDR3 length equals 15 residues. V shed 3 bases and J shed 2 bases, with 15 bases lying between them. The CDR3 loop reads CAWRLAGQYTDTQYF. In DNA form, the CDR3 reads TGTGCCTGGAGATTAGCGGGACAGTACACAGATACGCAGTATTTT.

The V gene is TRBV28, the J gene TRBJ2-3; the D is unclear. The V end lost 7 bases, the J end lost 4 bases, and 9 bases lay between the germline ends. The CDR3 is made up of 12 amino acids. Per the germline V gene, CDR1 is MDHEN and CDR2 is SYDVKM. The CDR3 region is CASTLSPDTQYF. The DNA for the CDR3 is TGTGCCAGCACCCTCTCCCCAGATACGCAGTATTTT.

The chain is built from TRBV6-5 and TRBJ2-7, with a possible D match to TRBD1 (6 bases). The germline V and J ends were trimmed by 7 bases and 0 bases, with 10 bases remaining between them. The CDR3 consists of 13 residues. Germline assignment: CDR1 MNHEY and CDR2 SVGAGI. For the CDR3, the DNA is TGTGCCAGCACCCCGGACAGCTCCTACGAGCAGTACTTC. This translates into CASTPDSSYEQYF.

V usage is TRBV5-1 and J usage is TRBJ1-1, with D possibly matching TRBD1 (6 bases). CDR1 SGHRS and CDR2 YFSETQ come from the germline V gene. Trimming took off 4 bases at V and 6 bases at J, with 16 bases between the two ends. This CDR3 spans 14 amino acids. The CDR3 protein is CASSTRTVPAEAFF. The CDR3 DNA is TGCGCCAGCAGCACCCGGACAGTCCCGGCTGAAGCTTTCTTT.

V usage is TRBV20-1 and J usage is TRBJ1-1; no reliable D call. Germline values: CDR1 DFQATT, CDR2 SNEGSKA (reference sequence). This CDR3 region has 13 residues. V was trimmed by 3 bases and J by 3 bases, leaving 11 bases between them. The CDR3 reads CSASRSEDTEAFF. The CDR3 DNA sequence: TGCAGTGCTAGTCGATCGGAGGACACTGAAGCTTTCTTT.

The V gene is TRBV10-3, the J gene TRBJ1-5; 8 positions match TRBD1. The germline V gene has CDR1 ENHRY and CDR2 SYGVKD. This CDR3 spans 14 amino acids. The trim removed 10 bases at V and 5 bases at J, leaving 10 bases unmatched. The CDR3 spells CATASGQAYQPQHF. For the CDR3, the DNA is TGTGCCACCGCCTCGGGACAGGCCTATCAGCCCCAGCATTTT.

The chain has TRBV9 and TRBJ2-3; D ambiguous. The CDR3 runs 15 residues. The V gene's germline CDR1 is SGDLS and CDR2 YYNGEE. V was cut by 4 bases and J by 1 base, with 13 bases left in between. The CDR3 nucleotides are TGTGCCAGCAGCACGCTCGGGTCCGGCACAGATACGCAGTATTTT. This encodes CASSTLGSGTDTQYF.

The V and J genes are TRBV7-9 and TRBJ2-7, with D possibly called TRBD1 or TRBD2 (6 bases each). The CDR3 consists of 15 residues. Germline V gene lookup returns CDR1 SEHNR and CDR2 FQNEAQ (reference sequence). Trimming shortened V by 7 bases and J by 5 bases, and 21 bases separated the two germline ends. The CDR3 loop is CASTRGGTRRNEQYF. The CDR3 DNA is TGTGCCAGCACCAGGGGAGGCACCCGGCGGAACGAGCAGTACTTC.

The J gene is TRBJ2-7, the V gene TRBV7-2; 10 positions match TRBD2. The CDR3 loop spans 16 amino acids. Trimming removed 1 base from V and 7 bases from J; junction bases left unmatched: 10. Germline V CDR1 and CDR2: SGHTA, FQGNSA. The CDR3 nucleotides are TGTGCCAGCAGCTTAGGGTTCCTAGCGGGAGAAGGGGAGCAGTACTTC. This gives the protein CASSLGFLAGEGEQYF.

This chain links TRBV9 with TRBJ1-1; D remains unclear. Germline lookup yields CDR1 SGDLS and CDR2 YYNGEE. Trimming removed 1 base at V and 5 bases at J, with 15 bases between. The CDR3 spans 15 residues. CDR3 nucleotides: TGTGCCAGCAGCGTAACCCGGGAGGGCGAGACTGAAGCTTTCTTT. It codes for CASSVTREGETEAFF.

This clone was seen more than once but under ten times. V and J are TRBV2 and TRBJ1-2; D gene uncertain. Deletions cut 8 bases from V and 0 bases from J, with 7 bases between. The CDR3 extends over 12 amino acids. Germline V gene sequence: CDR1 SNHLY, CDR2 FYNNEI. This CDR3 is CASFGANYGYTF. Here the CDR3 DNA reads TGTGCCAGCTTCGGAGCTAACTATGGCTACACCTTC.

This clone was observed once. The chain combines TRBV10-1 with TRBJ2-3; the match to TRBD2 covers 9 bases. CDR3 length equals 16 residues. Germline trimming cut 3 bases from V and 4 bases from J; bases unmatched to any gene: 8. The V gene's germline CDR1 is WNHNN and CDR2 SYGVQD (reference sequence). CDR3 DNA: TGCGCCAGCAGTGATTCGGTAGCGGGAGAACCAGATACGCAGTATTTT. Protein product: CASSDSVAGEPDTQYF.

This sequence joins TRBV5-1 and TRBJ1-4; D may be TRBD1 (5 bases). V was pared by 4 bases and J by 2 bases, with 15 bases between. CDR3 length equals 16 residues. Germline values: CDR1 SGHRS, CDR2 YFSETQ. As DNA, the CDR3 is TGCGCCAGCAGCCCGTTGGGAGGGGCTACTAATGAAAAACTGTTTTTT. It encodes CASSPLGGATNEKLFF.

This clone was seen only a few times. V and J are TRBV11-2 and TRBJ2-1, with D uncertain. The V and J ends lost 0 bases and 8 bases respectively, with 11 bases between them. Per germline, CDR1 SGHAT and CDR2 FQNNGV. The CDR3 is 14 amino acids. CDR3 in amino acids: CASSLDLGRDEQFF. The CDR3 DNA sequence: TGTGCCAGCAGCTTAGATCTAGGCCGGGATGAGCAGTTCTTC.

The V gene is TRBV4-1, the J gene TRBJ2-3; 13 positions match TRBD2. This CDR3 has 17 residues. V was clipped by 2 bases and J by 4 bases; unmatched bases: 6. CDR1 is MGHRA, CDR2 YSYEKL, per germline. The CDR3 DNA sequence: TGCGCCAGCAGCCAATTCACTAGCGGGGGGGCCGCAGATACGCAGTATTTT. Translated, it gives CASSQFTSGGAADTQYF.

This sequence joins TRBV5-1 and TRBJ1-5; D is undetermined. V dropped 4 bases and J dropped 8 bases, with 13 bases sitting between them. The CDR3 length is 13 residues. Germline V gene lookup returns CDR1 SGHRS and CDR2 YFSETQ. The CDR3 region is CASSQSPEEPQHF. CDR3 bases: TGCGCCAGCAGCCAGAGTCCGGAGGAGCCCCAGCATTTT.

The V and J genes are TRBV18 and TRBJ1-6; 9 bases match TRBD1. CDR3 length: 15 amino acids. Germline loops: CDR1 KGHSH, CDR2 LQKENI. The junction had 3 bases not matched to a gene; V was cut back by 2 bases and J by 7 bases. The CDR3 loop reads CASSPSQGANSPLHF. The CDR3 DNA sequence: TGTGCCAGCTCACCATCACAGGGGGCGAATTCACCCCTCCACTTT.

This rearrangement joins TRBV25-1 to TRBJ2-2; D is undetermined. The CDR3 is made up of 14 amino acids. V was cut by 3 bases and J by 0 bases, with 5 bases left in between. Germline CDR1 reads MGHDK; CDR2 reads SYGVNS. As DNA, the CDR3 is TGTGCCAGCAGTGAGGCCCCGAACACCGGGGAGCTGTTTTTT. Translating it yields CASSEAPNTGELFF.

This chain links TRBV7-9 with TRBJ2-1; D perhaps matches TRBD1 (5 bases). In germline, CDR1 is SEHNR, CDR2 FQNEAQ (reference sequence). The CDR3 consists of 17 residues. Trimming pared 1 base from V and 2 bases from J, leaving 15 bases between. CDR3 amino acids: CASSLERAATAYNEQFF. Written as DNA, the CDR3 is TGTGCCAGCAGCTTAGAACGTGCCGCGACAGCCTACAATGAGCAGTTCTTC.

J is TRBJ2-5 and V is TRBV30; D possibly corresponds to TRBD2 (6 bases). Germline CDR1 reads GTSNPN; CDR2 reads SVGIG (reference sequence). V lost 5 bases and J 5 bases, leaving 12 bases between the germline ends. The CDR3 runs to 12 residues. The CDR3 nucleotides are TGTGCCTGGGCACATCGGGGGGAGACCCAGTACTTC. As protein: CAWAHRGETQYF.